The rows below give T cell receptor beta chains drawn from one sample of a study of blood T cell repertoires in COVID-19. Here immunoSEQ multiplex PCR was the method, and the copy in TCRdb shows in-frame clones only, minus some. The sample lists around 330,000 clones, under 95% seen once, with 2% to 3% in the top ten. The source material was PBMCs or T cells enriched from blood (not recorded which). The receptors shown here come from a man aged 60 to 69 who had recovered from COVID-19. CDR3s include the opening cysteine and the closing phenylalanine or tryptophan. A D gene is named only where the DNA matches it firmly. The size entry is marked missing in some rows and otherwise reads once, few, many or a size class.

D	V	J	size	DNA	CDR3
-	TRBV30	TRBJ1-3	-	TGTGCCTGGAGTACCGGTGGAAACACCATATATTTT	CAWSTGGNTIYF
-	TRBV7-2	TRBJ2-1	-	TGTGCCAGCAGCTCCGAGGGTGGCTACAATGAGCAGTTCTTC	CASSSEGGYNEQFF
-	TRBV7-2	TRBJ2-7	-	TGTGCCAGCAGCTACCGTCGAGCCTCCTACGAGCAGTACTTC	CASSYRRASYEQYF
TRBD1	TRBV4-3	TRBJ1-4	once	TGCGCCAGCAGCCAACGACCGGGACAGGGCTCAACTAATGAAAAACTGTTTTTT	CASSQRPGQGSTNEKLFF
TRBD1	TRBV19	TRBJ1-2	once	TGTGCCAGTAGTATCCCCCCGGGACAGGGGGAATATGGCTACACCTTC	CASSIPPGQGEYGYTF
-	TRBV5-1	TRBJ1-4	-	TGCGCCAGCAGCTTGGTTGGAGGGGCAACTAATGAAAAACTGTTTTTT	CASSLVGGATNEKLFF
TRBD1	TRBV5-1	TRBJ1-2	-	TGCGCCAGCAGGTCTACCGGGACAGGGGGTGGCTACACCTTC	CASRSTGTGGGYTF
-	TRBV27	TRBJ1-5	-	TGTGCCAGCAGTTCTACAGTTCTTAGCAATCAGCCCCAGCATTTT	CASSSTVLSNQPQHF
-	TRBV7-6	TRBJ2-1	-	TGTGCCAGCAGCCAGACTAGTCTCTCTTACAATGAGCAGTTCTTC	CASSQTSLSYNEQFF
-	TRBV6-5	TRBJ2-1	-	TGTGCCAGCAGTTTAAGCGGACGCTCCTACAATGAGCAGTTCTTC	CASSLSGRSYNEQFF
TRBD2	TRBV5-1	TRBJ2-1	-	TGCGCCAGCAGCTTGAACGGGGGGGCCTCCAATGAGCAGTTCTTC	CASSLNGGASNEQFF
-	TRBV6-5	TRBJ2-1	-	TGTGCCAGCAGGGCTACAGGGTACGCCTACAATGAGCAGTTCTTC	CASRATGYAYNEQFF
-	TRBV27	TRBJ2-7	-	TGTGCCAGCAGTTTGGCCCAGGGTACCTACGAGCAGTACTTC	CASSLAQGTYEQYF
TRBD1	TRBV9	TRBJ2-1	-	TGTGCCAGCAGCGTTGCCGGGACAGGAAACAATGAGCAGTTCTTC	CASSVAGTGNNEQFF
-	TRBV12-3/TRBV12-4	TRBJ1-1	once	TGTGCCAGCAGTTTCGGGAGCACTGAAGCTTTCTTT	CASSFGSTEAFF
TRBD1	TRBV9	TRBJ2-7	-	TGTGCCAGCAGCGCCGCCGGACAGGGTCTGGACGAGCAGTACTTC	CASSAAGQGLDEQYF
-	TRBV5-1	TRBJ2-5	-	TGCGCCAGCAGCTCACCGACACTTGAGACCCAGTACTTC	CASSSPTLETQYF
TRBD2	TRBV11-3	TRBJ2-7	-	TGTGCCAGCAGACTAATAGCGGGAGGGTCCTACGAGCAGTACTTC	CASRLIAGGSYEQYF
TRBD2	TRBV7-6	TRBJ2-1	-	TGTACCTCCGTTCGACTAGCGGGAGGGAACAATGAGCAGTTCTTC	CTSVRLAGGNNEQFF
TRBD1	TRBV2	TRBJ1-4	-	TGTGCCAGCAGTGGGGACAGGGGCGAAAAACTGTTTTTT	CASSGDRGEKLFF
-	TRBV6-5	TRBJ2-7	-	TGTGCCAGCACCCTACAGGGCGGCTACGAGCAGTACTTC	CASTLQGGYEQYF
-	TRBV29-1	TRBJ1-1	-	TGCAGCGCCTCGGTGAACACTGAAGCTTTCTTT	CSASVNTEAFF
TRBD2	TRBV5-1	TRBJ2-1	-	TGCGCCAGCAGCTATACTAGCGGAAGAAGTAACAATGAGCAGTTCTTC	CASSYTSGRSNNEQFF
TRBD2	TRBV7-3	TRBJ2-3	-	TGTGCCAGCAGCTCAATAGCGGGGGGTGGTACGCAGTATTTT	CASSSIAGGGTQYF
-	TRBV15	TRBJ2-6	-	TGTGCCACCAGCGGCCCACAAACTGGGGCCAACGTCCTGACTTTC	CATSGPQTGANVLTF
TRBD1	TRBV4-3	TRBJ1-2	-	TGCGCCAGCAGCCACGATACACGACAGGGTAACTATGGCTACACCTTC	CASSHDTRQGNYGYTF
TRBD1	TRBV7-8	TRBJ1-6	-	TGTGCCAGCAGCTTAGTGACAGGGAGCAATTCACCCCTCCACTTT	CASSLVTGSNSPLHF
-	TRBV30	TRBJ2-7	once	TGTGCCTGGAGTGTGAACAGGTACTACGAGCAGTACTTC	CAWSVNRYYEQYF
TRBD1	TRBV5-4	TRBJ2-5	-	TGTGCCAGCGCACCGGGACAGGGGAGGGAGACCCAGTACTTC	CASAPGQGRETQYF
TRBD1	TRBV3-1/TRBV3-2	TRBJ1-4	-	TGTGCCAGCAGCCTCTTGACAGGGGTCACAAATGAAAAACTGTTTTTT	CASSLLTGVTNEKLFF
-	TRBV12-3/TRBV12-4	TRBJ1-6	-	TGTGCCAGCACCCCCGGAGTCGGATCACCCCTCCACTTT	CASTPGVGSPLHF
-	TRBV30	TRBJ2-2	-	TGTGCCTGGACCCCCGGGGCGGGACTGAACACCGGGGAGCTGTTTTTT	CAWTPGAGLNTGELFF
-	TRBV4-1	TRBJ2-5	-	TGCGCCAGCAGCCAAGTCGACCAAGAGACCCAGTACTTC	CASSQVDQETQYF
TRBD2	TRBV6-5	TRBJ2-3	-	TGTGCCAGCAGTCTATTAGCGGGGGGCACAGATACGCAGTATTTT	CASSLLAGGTDTQYF
-	TRBV9	TRBJ2-2	-	TGTGCCAGCACCTTAGGGGGGGCCGCAACCGGGGAGCTGTTTTTT	CASTLGGAATGELFF
TRBD2	TRBV19	TRBJ2-1	-	TGTGCCAGTAGTACCCGACTAGCGGGGGGAGATTACAATGAGCAGTTCTTC	CASSTRLAGGDYNEQFF
-	TRBV27	TRBJ1-1	once	TGTGCCAGCAGTTTAAGACAGACATCCACTGAAGCTTTCTTT	CASSLRQTSTEAFF
TRBD1	TRBV4-2	TRBJ1-4	once	TGTGCCAGCAGCCAAGGGGACAGGGATAATGAAAAACTGTTTTTT	CASSQGDRDNEKLFF
-	TRBV11-2	TRBJ1-6	once	TGTGCCAGCAGCCCCCAAGTATCGGGGAGCTCCTATAATTCACCCCTCCACTTT	CASSPQVSGSSYNSPLHF
TRBD2	TRBV5-4	TRBJ2-7	-	TGTGCCAGCAGCCTCATTGCGGGAGGACTCTACGAGCAGTACTTC	CASSLIAGGLYEQYF
TRBD2	TRBV30	TRBJ2-1	-	TGTGCCTGGAGTGTACTAGCGGTCGGCGTGTGGGAGCAGTTCTTC	CAWSVLAVGVWEQFF
TRBD2	TRBV19	TRBJ2-3	-	TGTGCCAGTACTGCGGGACTAGCGGGAGCTGGAACAGATACGCAGTATTTT	CASTAGLAGAGTDTQYF
-	TRBV6-2/TRBV6-3	TRBJ1-1	-	TGTGCCAGCAGTTGGGACTATGAAGCTTTCTTT	CASSWDYEAFF
TRBD1	TRBV7-9	TRBJ2-2	-	TGTGCCAGCAGCTCTCGGACAGGGGGCCACGGGGAGCTGTTTTTT	CASSSRTGGHGELFF
TRBD2	TRBV11-2	TRBJ2-5	-	TGTGCCAGCAGTCGAGCGGGAGACGAGACCCAGTACTTC	CASSRAGDETQYF
-	TRBV4-1	TRBJ1-6	-	TGCGCCAGCAGCCAAGACTGGCGGTCACCCCTCCACTTT	CASSQDWRSPLHF
TRBD1	TRBV9	TRBJ1-6	-	TGTGCCAGCAGCGCAGGGGGTTCCTATAATTCACCCCTCCACTTT	CASSAGGSYNSPLHF
TRBD1	TRBV27	TRBJ1-2	few	TGTGCCAGCAGCCGACAGGGGGCAGTAACCGGCTACACCTTC	CASSRQGAVTGYTF
-	TRBV7-6	TRBJ2-1	-	TGTGCCAGCAGCTCACGTGGGGCAGACACAAGTTACAATGAGCAGTTCTTC	CASSSRGADTSYNEQFF
TRBD2	TRBV15	TRBJ2-2	-	TGTGCCACCAGCAGAGATGAGTTGCTAGCGGGAAACACCGGGGAGCTGTTTTTT	CATSRDELLAGNTGELFF
-	TRBV12-3/TRBV12-4	TRBJ2-1	-	TGTGCCAGCAGTTTAACAGTTGACAATGAGCAGTTCTTC	CASSLTVDNEQFF
TRBD2	TRBV3-1/TRBV3-2	TRBJ2-3	-	TGTGCCAGCAGCCAAGATTGGCGGGGGGTCACAGATACGCAGTATTTT	CASSQDWRGVTDTQYF
TRBD1	TRBV19	TRBJ1-5	few	TGTGCCAGTAGTATAAGGGGACAGGGTAGAGGCAATCAGCCCCAGCATTTT	CASSIRGQGRGNQPQHF
-	TRBV7-3	TRBJ2-7	-	TGTGCCAGCAGCTTAGAGGCCATTGGGGGAGGTAGCAGCTACGAGCAGTACTTC	CASSLEAIGGGSSYEQYF
TRBD1	TRBV12-5	TRBJ2-5	-	TGTGCTAGTGGCCCAGGGACAGCCCTACAAGAGACCCAGTACTTC	CASGPGTALQETQYF
TRBD2	TRBV9	TRBJ2-3	once	TGTGCCAGCAGCGGGGAGGGGTCCACAGATACGCAGTATTTT	CASSGEGSTDTQYF
TRBD1	TRBV29-1	TRBJ1-2	-	TGCAGCGTAGAACGAACAGGGGACTATGGCTACACCTTC	CSVERTGDYGYTF
-	TRBV5-1	TRBJ2-7	-	TGCGCCAGCAGCTTGGAAAACCCGGCCTACGAGCAGTACTTC	CASSLENPAYEQYF
TRBD1	TRBV7-8	TRBJ1-4	-	TGTGCCAGCAGCTTATACGGGACAGGGGGTTATGGGAAACTGTTTTTT	CASSLYGTGGYGKLFF